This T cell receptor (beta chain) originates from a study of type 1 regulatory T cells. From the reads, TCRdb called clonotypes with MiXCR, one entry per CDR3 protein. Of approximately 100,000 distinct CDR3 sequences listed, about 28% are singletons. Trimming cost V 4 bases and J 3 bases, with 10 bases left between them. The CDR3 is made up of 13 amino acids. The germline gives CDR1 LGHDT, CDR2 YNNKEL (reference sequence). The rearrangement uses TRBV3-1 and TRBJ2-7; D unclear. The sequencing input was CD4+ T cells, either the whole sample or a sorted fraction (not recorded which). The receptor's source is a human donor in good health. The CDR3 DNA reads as TGTGCCAGCAGCCGTCGAGGAGACTACGAGCAGTACTTC. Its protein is CASSRRGDYEQYF.